The clone carrying this T cell receptor (beta chain) was recorded many times. Its antigen is not known. Germline assignment: CDR1 SGHRS and CDR2 YFSETQ. Deletions cut 0 bases from V and 10 bases from J, with 5 bases between. The CDR3 runs 11 residues. This sample is drawn from a study of human T cells and chemical hapten exposure. The wider study: Small discrepancies in pooled library volume mainly accounted for the varying TCR yields per sample.

In the original workflow: Individual samples carried between about 20,000 and 700,000 TCRs, with more than 95,000 as the median. One entry per CDR3 protein results from TCRdb running MiXCR on the RACE reads. TCRdb, not the original authors, processed these V and J calls. The data hold about 34,000 distinct CDR3 sequences, with less than 6% observed a single time. As for time point: healthy volunteer bleed at 6 weeks. Extraction of total RNA was performed on unfractionated whole blood. Study-wide results and limits: With DPC sensitization, TCRs exceeding 1 in 1000 frequency showed no change.

The TCR was taken from a human donor in good health. Some clones in this sample may be carry-over from other donors' samples. The V call is TRBV5-1, the J call TRBJ2-1, with D unclear. The sequenced sample was whole blood. CDR3 DNA: TGCGCCAGCAGCTTGGGAGTGGAGCAGTTCTTC. This translates into CASSLGVEQFF.